This TCR beta chain was sequenced in a study of T cells in Graves' hyperthyroidism and ophthalmopathy. This clonotype was observed a handful of times. It was RNA transcripts that yielded the amplified TCR beta CDR3 regions. HTBI primers were used for first-round RT-PCR of the TCR CDR3. TCRdb itself ran the multiplex PCR reads through MiXCR, one entry per CDR3 protein. The data contain fewer than 800,000 distinct CDR3 sequences, roughly 15% of them singletons. Material for sequencing was blood. The receptor's source is a man younger than 35 with Graves' hyperthyroidism.

The CDR3 DNA reads TGCAGTGCTTGGATCGGTGGAAGCAATCAGCCCCAGCATTTT. The encoded protein is CSAWIGGSNQPQHF. The chain has TRBV20-1 and TRBJ1-5; D not certain. The germline CDR1 and CDR2 sequences are DFQATT and SNEGSKA (reference sequence). The CDR3 totals 14 residues. Trimming pared 5 bases from V and 1 base from J, leaving 12 bases between.